This TCR beta chain stems from a study of CD8 T cells in ankylosing spondylitis. This clonotype was detected ten times or more. The CDR3 totals 11 residues. Germline V gene data show CDR1 as SEHNR and CDR2 as FQNEAQ (reference sequence). The V gene lost 10 bases and the J gene lost 1 base, with 7 bases spanning the gap. Generation of TCR beta libraries employed quantitative 5'-RACE incorporating molecular barcodes. TCRdb analysed the 5' RACE reads with MiXCR anew, one entry per CDR3 protein. The table lists about 240,000 distinct CDR3 sequences, roughly 8.6% of them singletons. Material for sequencing was blood, either unsorted or a sorted T cell fraction (not recorded which). This TCR was recovered from a male donor with ankylosing spondylitis or in good health (not recorded which). The chain combines TRBV7-9 with TRBJ1-1; D unclear. In DNA form, the CDR3 reads TGTGCCATCACAGAGAACACTGAAGCTTTCTTT. This translates into CAITENTEAFF.